This T cell receptor beta chain originates from a study of response to subunit inactivated influenza vaccine. Study findings and constraints: Authors suggested each seasonal influenza vaccination recruits few new T cells.

V lost 2 bases and J lost 2, with 9 bases in between. Germline CDR1 is SGHDT and CDR2 is YYEEEE. This CDR3 is built from 14 residues. TCRdb re-called the RT-PCR reads with MiXCR, one entry per CDR3 protein. The repertoire consists of hundreds of thousands of distinct CDR3 sequences, with about 14% occurring once and the leading ten covering 7.6%. For this clonotype: Its antigen remains unknown.

This TCR derives from a man between 50 and 59 years old who received an inactivated influenza vaccine. The source material was PBMCs from blood, sampled approximately 15 days before vaccination. This chain joins TRBV5-6 and TRBJ2-3; D is perhaps TRBD1 (5 bases). CDR3 nucleotide sequence: TGTGCCAGCAGCTTTGGGGCGGTCACAGATACGCAGTATTTT. This sequence encodes CASSFGAVTDTQYF.